This record covers a single TCR beta chain. The data belong to a study of blood T cells in healthy people across ages. The CDR3 totals 14 residues. Germline lookup yields CDR1 KGHSY and CDR2 FQNENV. Donors were healthy Caucasian individuals from Russia aged about 6 to 90. PCR was performed a second time for about 6 to 12 cycles using a sample-barcoded 5' primer and a J-beta primer mix. TCRdb re-analysed the 5' RACE reads in MiXCR, keeping a single row per CDR3 protein. The sample has 760,000 or so distinct CDR3 sequences, 20% to 30% seen once; the top ten hold 9.4%. This sample was also put to use in a study of T cells of mothers and their children. That paper notes: Comparable shaping of TCR recombination output by thymic selection was observed in related and unrelated pairs.

The gene calls are TRBV16 and TRBJ2-5; no firm D call. The end of the DNA fits TRBJ2-7 better, so the J call may be wrong. The sample consisted of blood. This sequence originates from a boy aged 10-17 years in good health. The CDR3 DNA sequence: TGTGCCAGCAGCCAAGGTGTAGGGTCCTACGAGCAGTACTTC. Translated, it gives CASSQGVGSYEQYF.